Each of the 16 T cell receptor beta chains below was sequenced from the same sample in a study of shared clonotypes between healthy human individuals. Libraries were prepared by immunoSEQ multiplex PCR; TCRdb keeps only in-frame clonotypes and omits some of them. The sample holds about 2.4 million clones, over 85% seen once. Sequencing used naive CD4+ T cells from PBMCs. Documented subset: CD45RA+ positively selected. These receptors came from a man between 18 and 35 years old in good health. Some clones in this sample may be carry-over from other donors' samples.

Comment on this clone: The same CDR3 arises from other DNA sequences in this sample as well. The V call is TRBV2, the J call TRBJ2-3; possible D gene TRBD2, 6 bases. Trimming pared 5 bases from V and 0 bases from J, leaving 9 bases between. The CDR3 runs to 14 residues. The V gene's germline CDR1 is SNHLY and CDR2 FYNNEI. The CDR3 protein is CASSNGRSTDTQYF. CDR3 bases: TGTGCCAGCAGTAACGGGAGAAGCACAGATACGCAGTATTTT.

V usage is TRBV7-3 and J usage is TRBJ1-1; 7 bases align to TRBD1. Germline V gives CDR1 SGHTA, CDR2 FQGTGA. This CDR3 has 13 amino acids. The V gene end was trimmed by 5 bases and the J gene end by 4 bases; junction bases not matched to a gene: 4. The CDR3 spells CASSRQGFTEAFF. DNA of the CDR3: TGTGCCAGCAGCCGACAGGGCTTCACTGAAGCTTTCTTT. The full variable domain, rest sourced from reference TRBV7-3 and TRBJ1-1, is GAGVSQTPSNKVTEKGKYVELRCDPISGHTALYWYRQSLGQGPEFLIYFQGTGAADDSGLPNDRFFAVRPEGSVSTLKIQRTERGDSAVYLCASSRQGFTEAFFGQGTRLTVV.

This clone was observed once. V gene TRBV7-2 combines with J gene TRBJ1-5; D unresolved. V gave up 1 base and J gave up 1 base, with 8 bases separating them. The germline V gene has CDR1 SGHTA and CDR2 FQGNSA. This CDR3 contains 15 residues. As DNA, the CDR3 is TGTGCCAGCAGCTTAGTTTCAGTCAGCAATCAGCCCCAGCATTTT. Translated: CASSLVSVSNQPQHF.

The chain carries TRBV6-6 and TRBJ1-2; TRBD1 is a possible D gene (6 bases). The CDR3 consists of 15 residues. Germline CDR1 and CDR2: MNHNY and SVGAGI (reference sequence). V lost 2 bases and J lost 4, with 14 bases in between. The CDR3 DNA reads TGTGCCAGCAGTTACCTCTTCGGACAGATCTATGGCTACACCTTC. This encodes CASSYLFGQIYGYTF.

The chain links TRBV7-2 to TRBJ1-4; the match to TRBD1 covers 7 bases. Looked up from germline, CDR1 is SGHTA and CDR2 is FQGNSA. Germline trimming cut 4 bases from V and 5 bases from J; bases unmatched to any gene: 4. This CDR3 spans 14 amino acids. CDR3 bases: TGTGCCAGCAGCTCGGGACAGTGGAATGAAAAACTGTTTTTT. This translates into CASSSGQWNEKLFF.

Remarks on this clone: This sample also contains other DNA sequences that code for the same CDR3. The genes are TRBV2 and TRBJ1-1, with 7 bases identical to TRBD1. This CDR3 comprises 14 residues. The germline CDR1 and CDR2 sequences are SNHLY and FYNNEI. V shed 3 bases, J shed 3 bases, and the junction held 4 bases outside the gene matches. The CDR3 loop reads CASSDQGGYTEAFF. CDR3 DNA: TGTGCCAGCAGTGATCAGGGGGGCTACACTGAAGCTTTCTTT. The full variable domain, in which reference TRBV2 and TRBJ1-1 provide the parts outside the CDR3, is EPEVTQTPSHQVTQMGQEVILRCVPISNHLYFYWYRQILGQKVEFLVSFYNNEISEKSEIFDDQFSVERPDGSNFTLKIRSTKLEDSAMYFCASSDQGGYTEAFFGQGTRLTVV.

In DNA form, the CDR3 reads TGTGCCAGCAGTTTATTGGCGGGTGGGAACATTCAGTACTTC. Residues: CASSLLAGGNIQYF. The V gene is TRBV27, the J gene TRBJ2-4; possibly TRBD2 for D (5 bases). Germline V lookup: CDR1 MNHEY, CDR2 SMNVEV (reference sequence). V was pared by 1 base and J by 7 bases, with 11 bases between. CDR3 length equals 14 residues.

The chain has TRBV28 and TRBJ2-7, with 8 positions matching TRBD1. CDR1 is MDHEN, CDR2 SYDVKM, per germline. This CDR3 contains 13 residues. Trimming at V came to 8 bases and at J to 7 bases, leaving 10 bases not matched to a gene. The DNA of the CDR3 is TGTGCCAGCGAGGAAACAGGGGGGTGGGAGCAGTACTTC. This codes for CASEETGGWEQYF.

The rearrangement links TRBV5-1 to TRBJ2-7, with 7 nucleotides matching TRBD1. The CDR3 has 14 amino acids. Germline CDR1 reads SGHRS; CDR2 reads YFSETQ. Trimming cost V 3 bases and J 3 bases; bases outside gene matches: 6. CDR3 sequence: CASSSMDRFYEQYF. The DNA of the CDR3 is TGCGCCAGCAGCTCAATGGACAGGTTCTACGAGCAGTACTTC.

This rearrangement joins TRBV11-2 to TRBJ2-5; the D is unclear. Germline V CDR1 and CDR2: SGHAT, FQNNGV. V lost 5 bases to trimming and J lost 5 bases, with 9 bases between them. The CDR3 has 12 amino acids. Here the CDR3 reads CASSQVAETQYF. CDR3 DNA sequence: TGTGCCAGCAGCCAGGTGGCGGAGACCCAGTACTTC.

The chain has TRBV25-1 and TRBJ1-6; tentative D call: TRBD1 (6 bases). Trimming removed 2 bases from V and 5 bases from J, with 13 bases in between. The CDR3 consists of 16 residues. Germline CDR1 and CDR2: MGHDK and SYGVNS. For the CDR3, the DNA is TGTGCCAGCAGTGAAGAGGGCAGGGGAAATAATTCACCCCTCCACTTT. This codes for CASSEEGRGNNSPLHF.

The J gene is TRBJ1-1, the V gene TRBV7-9, with D possibly matching TRBD1 (6 bases). V was clipped by 1 base and J by 1 base, with 16 bases between them. The CDR3 loop spans 17 amino acids. Germline loops: CDR1 SEHNR, CDR2 FQNEAQ (reference sequence). The CDR3 coding sequence is TGTGCCAGCAGCTTAGGGGCAGGGGTGAAATGGAACACTGAAGCTTTCTTT. This encodes CASSLGAGVKWNTEAFF.

This clone was recorded once. V and J are TRBV5-1 and TRBJ2-7; 11 positions agree with TRBD1. The CDR3 is 13 residues long. V shed 4 bases and J 6 bases; nucleotides not matched to a gene: 3. The germline V gene has CDR1 SGHRS and CDR2 YFSETQ. CDR3: CASSIGTGGEQYF. In DNA, the CDR3 is TGCGCCAGCAGCATTGGGACAGGGGGCGAGCAGTACTTC.

The chain couples TRBV9 to TRBJ2-2; a weak D match, TRBD1 (6 bases). The CDR3 consists of 15 residues. CDR1 and CDR2 from the germline V gene are SGDLS and YYNGEE. With 2 bases removed from V and 5 bases from J, the gap between germline ends came to 13 bases. CDR3 protein: CASSVTLRGTGELFF. CDR3 coding DNA: TGTGCCAGCAGCGTCACGCTAAGGGGGACCGGGGAGCTGTTTTTT.

The chain recombines TRBV4-3 with TRBJ2-7, with unresolved D. The V end was cut by 0 bases, the J end by 1 base, with 7 bases between. Germline CDR1 and CDR2: LGHNA and YSLEER. The CDR3 spans 14 residues. In nucleotides, the CDR3 is TGCGCCAGCAGCCAAGATCTGAGATCCTACGAGCAGTACTTC. Translation gives CASSQDLRSYEQYF.

This clone appeared a few times. V usage is TRBV6-1 and J usage is TRBJ1-1, with D uncertain. This CDR3 spans 14 amino acids. Trimming shortened V by 3 bases and J by 1 base, and 9 bases separated the two germline ends. Germline V lookup: CDR1 MNHNS, CDR2 SASEGT. The CDR3 DNA is TGTGCCAGCAGTGAGCATTCGAGGAACACTGAAGCTTTCTTT. Translating gives CASSEHSRNTEAFF.